The 25 T cell receptor beta chains listed next were all sequenced from one sample in a study of cytomegalovirus exposure and HLA in healthy donors. Amplification used 60 Vbeta primers and 13 Jbeta primers. The protocol was immunoSEQ multiplex PCR, while the TCRdb copy is restricted to in-frame clones and leaves out a portion. The sample has 150,000 or so clones, under 85% seen once. The specimen sequenced was PBMCs. The source of these receptors is a man younger than 35 in good health and CMV-seronegative.

As concerns this clone: One end of the junction is discordant with germline, which a read error may explain. J is TRBJ2-4 and V is TRBV4-3, with TRBD1 matching over 7 bases. In germline, CDR1 is LGHNA, CDR2 YSLEER. This CDR3 has 15 amino acids. CDR3 protein: CASSQNSGTENSQYF. The DNA for the CDR3 is TGCGCCAGCAGCCAAAACTCCGGGACAGAAAACAGTCAGTACTTC.

The chain carries TRBV11-2 and TRBJ2-2, with 7 nucleotides matching TRBD2. CDR1 and CDR2 (germline): SGHAT, FQNNGV. The CDR3 totals 17 residues. V shed 7 bases, J shed 6 bases, and the junction held 17 bases outside the gene matches. The CDR3 loop reads CASIGIGLGPGPGELFF. CDR3 bases: TGTGCCAGCATCGGTATCGGACTAGGCCCCGGTCCCGGGGAGCTGTTTTTT.

CDR3 coding DNA: TGTGCCAGCAGTTACTCTAAGTCAGGGCAAGAGACCCAGTACTTC. Residues: CASSYSKSGQETQYF. The rearrangement links TRBV6-5 to TRBJ2-5; D is possibly TRBD1 (5 bases). V was pared by 0 bases and J by 2 bases, with 10 bases between. CDR1 is MNHEY and CDR2 is SVGAGI in the germline V gene. This CDR3 has 15 residues.

The genes are TRBV5-1 and TRBJ2-3; TRBD2 agrees at 14 bases. The CDR3 sequence is 15 residues long. J was trimmed by 5 bases and V by 4 bases; bases with no gene match: 3. Germline V lookup: CDR1 SGHRS, CDR2 YFSETQ. The CDR3 is CASSPGLAGGDTQYF. The CDR3 region has the DNA TGCGCCAGCAGCCCTGGACTAGCGGGGGGAGATACGCAGTATTTT. The complete variable domain, with remaining parts taken from reference TRBV5-1 and TRBJ2-3, reads KAGVTQTPRYLIKTRGQQVTLSCSPISGHRSVSWYQQTPGQGLQFLFEYFSETQRNKGNFPGRFSGRQFSNSRSEMNVSTLELGDSALYLCASSPGLAGGDTQYFGPGTRLTVL.

This clone appeared once. The gene calls are TRBV27 and TRBJ1-5; D call uncertain. Germline V gene sequence: CDR1 MNHEY, CDR2 SMNVEV (reference sequence). Deletions cut 2 bases from V and 0 bases from J, with 11 bases between. The CDR3 totals 16 residues. CDR3 loop: CASSLGRSPSNQPQHF. In DNA form, the CDR3 reads TGTGCCAGCAGTTTAGGCCGGAGTCCTAGCAATCAGCCCCAGCATTTT.

This rearrangement joins TRBV23-1 to TRBJ1-1; D uncertain. TRBV23-1 falls under the ORF class, with uncertain function. V lost 4 bases, J lost 0 bases, and 9 bases lay in between. The CDR3 spans 14 residues. The DNA of the CDR3 is TGCGCCAGCAGTCGCGGTAACATGAACACTGAAGCTTTCTTT. Encoded protein: CASSRGNMNTEAFF.

This clone has a single count. J is TRBJ1-4 and V is TRBV19; 10 bases are shared with TRBD1. CDR1 and CDR2 (germline): LNHDA, SQIVND (reference sequence). This CDR3 has 16 residues. J lost 5 bases, V lost 5 bases, and 8 bases had no gene match. The CDR3, as DNA: TGTGCCAGTAGTCTCCGGGACAGGGGCGGAAATGAAAAACTGTTTTTT. It yields the protein CASSLRDRGGNEKLFF.

V usage is TRBV13 and J usage is TRBJ2-1, with TRBD1 identical over 7 bases. V lost 5 bases and J lost 6; bases outside the gene matches: 4. The germline V gene encodes CDR1 PRHDT and CDR2 FYEKMQ (reference sequence). The CDR3 sequence is 13 residues long. The CDR3 region has the DNA TGTGCCAGCAGCCGAGACAGGGTCAATGAGCAGTTCTTC. Translating gives CASSRDRVNEQFF.

V gene TRBV2 combines with J gene TRBJ2-3; 8 bases match TRBD2. The germline V gene encodes CDR1 SNHLY and CDR2 FYNNEI. The CDR3 covers 14 residues. J lost 2 bases, V lost 6 bases, and 4 bases had no gene match. Here the CDR3 reads CASRAGALTDTQYF. The CDR3 nucleotides read TGTGCCAGCAGAGCGGGGGCCCTCACAGATACGCAGTATTTT.

The chain recombines TRBV6-4 with TRBJ2-2, with a weak D call TRBD1 (5 bases). The germline CDR1 and CDR2 sequences are MRHNA and SNTAGT. V lost 5 bases and J lost 1, with 5 bases in between. The CDR3 totals 13 residues. The CDR3 is CASSRGNTGELFF. The DNA for the CDR3 is TGTGCCAGCAGTAGGGGGAACACCGGGGAGCTGTTTTTT.

This clone was observed a few times. J is TRBJ1-4 and V is TRBV4-3, with D maybe TRBD1 (5 bases). Trimming left V 3 bases short and J 5 bases short, with 13 bases between. Per germline, CDR1 LGHNA and CDR2 YSLEER. The CDR3 is 15 amino acids. CDR3: CASSHKGQQNEKLFF. In nucleotides, the CDR3 is TGCGCCAGCAGCCATAAGGGGCAGCAAAATGAAAAACTGTTTTTT.

This chain joins TRBV19 and TRBJ1-5; D is unresolved. CDR1 is LNHDA and CDR2 is SQIVND in the germline V gene (reference sequence). The CDR3 is made up of 17 amino acids. V was pared by 1 base and J by 1 base, with 14 bases between. The CDR3 DNA follows: TGTGCCAGTAGTATAGGCGTTGGAGGGCAGAGCAATCAGCCCCAGCATTTT. Its translation: CASSIGVGGQSNQPQHF.

This sequence joins TRBV7-9 and TRBJ1-1; D possibly corresponds to TRBD1 (5 bases). Germline values: CDR1 SEHNR, CDR2 FQNEAQ (reference sequence). Trimming removed 3 bases from V and 4 bases from J, with 12 bases in between. This CDR3 comprises 14 residues. CDR3 sequence: CASSFQGGVTEAFF. CDR3 DNA sequence: TGTGCCAGCAGCTTTCAGGGAGGGGTCACTGAAGCTTTCTTT.

The rearrangement uses TRBV9 and TRBJ1-1; 8 nucleotides match TRBD1. The junction had 5 bases not matched to a gene; V was cut back by 4 bases and J by 0 bases. Germline lookup yields CDR1 SGDLS and CDR2 YYNGEE. This CDR3 comprises 15 residues. The DNA for the CDR3 is TGTGCCAGCAGCCTCAGCAGGGGGCTGAACACTGAAGCTTTCTTT. This encodes CASSLSRGLNTEAFF.

This chain links TRBV28 with TRBJ1-2, with D possibly being TRBD1 (6 bases). The CDR3 totals 12 residues. Germline V gene data show CDR1 as MDHEN and CDR2 as SYDVKM. Trimming removed 7 bases from V and 5 bases from J, with 11 bases in between. CDR3 nucleotides: TGTGCCAGCATACACAGGGCTTATGGCTACACCTTC. It yields the protein CASIHRAYGYTF.

This clone has a handful of counts. The rearrangement uses TRBV11-3 and TRBJ2-7, with D uncertain. This CDR3 spans 13 amino acids. Deletions cut 1 base from V and 6 bases from J, with 10 bases between. Germline lookup yields CDR1 SGHNT and CDR2 YENEEA. The CDR3 sequence: CASSLVGSFEQYV. Written as DNA, the CDR3 is TGTGCCAGCAGCTTAGTGGGTAGCTTCGAGCAGTACGTC.

V usage is TRBV5-1 and J usage is TRBJ2-5, with D unresolved. Trimming pared 4 bases from V and 2 bases from J, leaving 3 bases between. Germline assignment: CDR1 SGHRS and CDR2 YFSETQ. This CDR3 is built from 11 residues. This CDR3 reads CASSVQETQYF. DNA for the CDR3: TGCGCCAGCAGCGTACAAGAGACCCAGTACTTC.

The rearrangement uses TRBV5-1 and TRBJ2-3, with TRBD2 matching 13 bases. The CDR3 sequence is 16 residues long. V shed 3 bases, J shed 0 bases, and the junction held 1 base outside the gene matches. Germline V gene data show CDR1 as SGHRS and CDR2 as YFSETQ. CDR3 region: CASSSTSGGSTDTQYF. In nucleotides, the CDR3 is TGCGCCAGCAGCTCGACTAGCGGGGGGAGCACAGATACGCAGTATTTT.

Only a few counts were recorded for this clone. This chain links TRBV7-9 with TRBJ2-7; TRBD2 is a possible D gene (5 bases). With 3 bases removed from V and 5 bases from J, the gap between germline ends came to 11 bases. The germline V gene encodes CDR1 SEHNR and CDR2 FQNEAQ (reference sequence). There are 13 residues in the CDR3. The CDR3 protein is CASSFSAEDEQYV. The CDR3 DNA is TGTGCCAGCAGCTTCTCGGCGGAGGACGAGCAGTACGTC.

This clone showed up just a few times. The chain joins TRBV27 to TRBJ2-2; D gene unclear. V gave up 5 bases and J gave up 1 base, with 5 bases separating them. Germline CDR1 is MNHEY and CDR2 is SMNVEV (reference sequence). This CDR3 is built from 13 residues. Here the CDR3 reads CASSPQNTGELFF. The CDR3 nucleotides are TGTGCCAGCAGTCCCCAGAACACCGGGGAGCTGTTTTTT.

In its sample, this clone was seen once. This chain connects TRBV7-9 to TRBJ1-3, with D hard to call. The CDR3 is 14 amino acids. Trimming took 5 bases from V and 0 from J, leaving 8 bases between them. Germline V gives CDR1 SEHNR, CDR2 FQNEAQ (reference sequence). The DNA of the CDR3 is TGTGCCAGCAGCGCCTCTAGCTCTGGAAACACCATATATTTT. This sequence encodes CASSASSSGNTIYF.

This chain uses TRBV2 with TRBJ1-2; D is undetermined. The germline gives CDR1 SNHLY, CDR2 FYNNEI. The length of the CDR3 is 13 residues. Trimming removed 1 base from V and 8 bases from J, with 11 bases in between. CDR3: CASSEVIGGGYTF. The CDR3 bases are TGTGCCAGCAGTGAAGTAATAGGAGGAGGCTACACCTTC.

The CDR3 loop is CASSLGSELYGYTF. DNA for the CDR3: TGTGCCAGCAGCTTAGGTTCGGAGCTCTATGGCTACACCTTC. This chain connects TRBV7-9 to TRBJ1-2; D is unclear. This CDR3 comprises 14 residues. With 1 base removed from V and 4 bases from J, the gap between germline ends came to 10 bases. In germline, CDR1 is SEHNR, CDR2 FQNEAQ (reference sequence).

For the CDR3, the DNA is TGTGCCAGAAACGACACGAACACCGGGGAGCTGTTTTTT. The encoded protein is CARNDTNTGELFF. The rearrangement uses TRBV19 and TRBJ2-2, with no clear D. The V gene's germline CDR1 is LNHDA and CDR2 SQIVND (reference sequence). The CDR3 runs 13 residues. V lost 9 bases to trimming and J lost 0 bases, with 8 bases between them.

This clone was recorded once. The V and J genes are TRBV23-1 and TRBJ2-7; 9 positions agree with TRBD1. TRBV23-1 is known as an ORF, though its function is uncertain. There are 15 residues in the CDR3. V was pared by 3 bases and J by 5 bases, with 8 bases of the junction left unmatched. CDR3 in DNA: TGCGCCAGCAGTCACTACAGGGGGCGATTTCACGAGCAGTACGTC. Encoded protein: CASSHYRGRFHEQYV.